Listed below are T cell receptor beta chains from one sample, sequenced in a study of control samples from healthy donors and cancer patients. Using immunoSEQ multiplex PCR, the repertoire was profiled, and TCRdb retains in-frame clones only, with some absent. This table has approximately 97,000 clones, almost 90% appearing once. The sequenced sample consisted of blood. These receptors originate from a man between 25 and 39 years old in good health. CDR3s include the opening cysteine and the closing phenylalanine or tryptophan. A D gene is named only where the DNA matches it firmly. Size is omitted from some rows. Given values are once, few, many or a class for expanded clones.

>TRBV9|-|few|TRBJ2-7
TGTGCCAGCAGCGTAGGGGCAGGGACATCCTACGAGCAGTACTTC
CASSVGAGTSYEQYF
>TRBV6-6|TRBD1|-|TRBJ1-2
TGTGCCAGCAGGAGATCAGGACAGGGGACAGACTATGGCTACACCTTC
CASRRSGQGTDYGYTF
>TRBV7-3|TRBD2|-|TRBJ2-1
TGTGCCAGCAGCTTAGCTTCGGGGGGGCGTGGGCCCAATGAGCAGTTCTTC
CASSLASGGRGPNEQFF
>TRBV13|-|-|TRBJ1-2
TGTGCCAGCAGCCGCGGAGGGATCGACTATGGCTACACCTTC
CASSRGGIDYGYTF
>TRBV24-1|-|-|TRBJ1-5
TGTGCCACCAGTGATTTGGAAGGGAATCAGCCCCAGCATTTT
CATSDLEGNQPQHF
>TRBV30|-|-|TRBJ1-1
TGTGCCTGGAGTAGTCAGGGCCAGGGTTGGACTGAAGCTTTCTTT
CAWSSQGQGWTEAFF
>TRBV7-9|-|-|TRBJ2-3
TGTGCCAGCAGCTTTCCCGAGGTTAAGCGGAAGAGCACAGATACGCAGTATTTT
CASSFPEVKRKSTDTQYF
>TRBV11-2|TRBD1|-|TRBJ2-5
TGTGCCAGCAGCTTATTAAGGGGGCCAGAGACCCAGTACTTC
CASSLLRGPETQYF
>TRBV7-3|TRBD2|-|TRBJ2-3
TGTGCCAGCAGCCCTAGCGGGATGAGCACAGATACGCAGTATTTT
CASSPSGMSTDTQYF
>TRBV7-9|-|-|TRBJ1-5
TGTGCCAGCAGTACCCAGGAAGATCAGCCCCAGCATTTT
CASSTQEDQPQHF
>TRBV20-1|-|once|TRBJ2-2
TGCAGTGCTAGTTGGGGCCTGGGGGAGCTGTTTTTT
CSASWGLGELFF
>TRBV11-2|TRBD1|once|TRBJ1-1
TGTGCCAGCAGCAGCGACAGGGGGGGCACTGAAGCTTTCTTT
CASSSDRGGTEAFF
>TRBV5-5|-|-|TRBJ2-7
TGTGCCAGCAGCTTGGCCGTCGCTTACGAGCAGTACTTC
CASSLAVAYEQYF
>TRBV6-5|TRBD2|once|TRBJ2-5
TGTGCCAGCAGTTACGATGCGGGAGAGGGGAAGACCCAGTACTTC
CASSYDAGEGKTQYF
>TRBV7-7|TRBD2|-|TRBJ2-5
TGTGCCAGCAGCCAAGGACTAGCGGGAGGCCAAGAGACCCAGTACTTC
CASSQGLAGGQETQYF
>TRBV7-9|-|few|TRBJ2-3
TGTGCCAGTCAGTGGAGCGTATCCACAGATACGCAGTATTTT
CASQWSVSTDTQYF
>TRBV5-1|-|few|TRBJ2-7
TGCGCCAGCAGCTTGGCCGTGTCGCCCTCCTACGAGCAGTACTTC
CASSLAVSPSYEQYF
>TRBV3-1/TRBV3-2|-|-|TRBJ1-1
TGTGCCAGCAGCCTCCGGACGGTGAACACTGAAGCTTTCTTT
CASSLRTVNTEAFF
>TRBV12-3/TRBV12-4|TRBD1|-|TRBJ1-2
TGTGCCAGCAGCCAGGGGGCGCGCTATGGCTACACCTTC
CASSQGARYGYTF
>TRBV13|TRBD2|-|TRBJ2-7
TGTGCCAGCAGCTTAGGTGTAGCGGGAGATACCTACGAGCAGTACTTC
CASSLGVAGDTYEQYF
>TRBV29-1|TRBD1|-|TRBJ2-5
TGCAGCGTTGAAGGACCCTACGGACAGGGTAGTTTTCGCAGCCAAGAGACCCAGTACTTC
CSVEGPYGQGSFRSQETQYF
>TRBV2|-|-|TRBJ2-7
TGTGCCACCCGGACAACCTACGAGCAGTACTTC
CATRTTYEQYF
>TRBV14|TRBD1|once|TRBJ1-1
TGTGCCAGCAGCCAAGTGACAGGGAGCCTCGGCACTGAAGCTTTCTTT
CASSQVTGSLGTEAFF
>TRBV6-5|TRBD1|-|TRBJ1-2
TGTGCCAGCAGTTACTTCGACAGGGGAGGCTATGGCTACACCTTC
CASSYFDRGGYGYTF
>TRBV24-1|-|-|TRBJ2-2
TGTGCCACCAGTAGCCCCAAAGTGGTAGTAGACACCGGGGAGCTGTTTTTT
CATSSPKVVVDTGELFF
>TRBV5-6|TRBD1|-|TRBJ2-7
TGTGCCAGCAGCTTGACCGGACAGGGGGCCTCCTACGAGCAGTACTTC
CASSLTGQGASYEQYF
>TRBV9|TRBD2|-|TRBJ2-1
TGTGCCAGCAGCCCTACGCAGCCGGGGACTAGCTCCTACAATGAGCAGTTCTTC
CASSPTQPGTSSYNEQFF
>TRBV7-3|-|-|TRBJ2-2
TGTGCCAGCAGCTTATTCGACTCCACCGGGGAGCTGTTTTTT
CASSLFDSTGELFF
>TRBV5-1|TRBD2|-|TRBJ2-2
TGCGCCAGCAGCAGACTAGCGGAAGGCACCGGGGAGCTGTTTTTT
CASSRLAEGTGELFF
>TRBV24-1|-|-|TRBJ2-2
TGTGCCACCAGCACAGCCGGGGAGCTGTTTTTT
CATSTAGELFF
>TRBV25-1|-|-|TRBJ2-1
TGTGCCAGCAGTCACGGGACGCGTTACAATGAGCAGTTCTTC
CASSHGTRYNEQFF
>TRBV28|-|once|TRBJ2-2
TGTGCCAGCAGTTTCCTGACGAACACCGGGGAGCTGTTTTTT
CASSFLTNTGELFF
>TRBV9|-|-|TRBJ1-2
TGTGCCAGCAGCGTGACGACAGAGCCATACTATGGCTACACCTTC
CASSVTTEPYYGYTF
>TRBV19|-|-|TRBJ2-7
TGTGCCAGTAGTATGGGGGACTACGAGCAGTACTTC
CASSMGDYEQYF
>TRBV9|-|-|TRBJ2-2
TGTGCCAGCAGCGTTGATTGGAGCCCCGGGGAGCTGTTTTTT
CASSVDWSPGELFF
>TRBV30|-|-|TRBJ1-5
TGTGCCTGGAGTCGGGTTGGAGGGAAGGGCAATCAGCCCCAGCATTTT
CAWSRVGGKGNQPQHF
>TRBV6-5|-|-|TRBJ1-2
TGTGCCAGCAGTTCCGCCGGGATTAGGCATGGCTACACCTTC
CASSSAGIRHGYTF
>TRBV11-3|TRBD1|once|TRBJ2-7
TGTGCCAGCAGCATCCGGGACAGGAGCTACGAGCAGTACTTC
CASSIRDRSYEQYF
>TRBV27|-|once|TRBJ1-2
TGTGCCAGCAGATGGGGAAGCAGGCCGCACTATGGCTACACCTTC
CASRWGSRPHYGYTF
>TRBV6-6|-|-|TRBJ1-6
TGTGCCAGCAGTTTCAGGCCAAATTCACCCCTCCACTTT
CASSFRPNSPLHF
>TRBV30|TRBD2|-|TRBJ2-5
TGTGCCTGGAGTGTAGGGCTAGCGGAGAGACAAGAGACCCAGTACTTC
CAWSVGLAERQETQYF
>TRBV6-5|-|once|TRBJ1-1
TGTGCCAGCAGTTACTTTCGCGGCGGGAACACTGAAGCTTTCTTT
CASSYFRGGNTEAFF
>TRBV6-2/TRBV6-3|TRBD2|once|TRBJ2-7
TGTGCCAGCAGTTACGATACTAGCGGGGGCTCCTACGAGCAGTACTTC
CASSYDTSGGSYEQYF
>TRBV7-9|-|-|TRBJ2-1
TGTGCCAGCTCTGTAGAGCAGTTCTTC
CASSVEQFF
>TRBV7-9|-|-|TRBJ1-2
TGTGCCAGCAGCTTGGAGAATTATGGCTACACCTTC
CASSLENYGYTF
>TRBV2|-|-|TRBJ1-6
TGTGCCAGCAGTGAAAGAGGGGGTAGGAATTCACCCCTCCACTTT
CASSERGGRNSPLHF
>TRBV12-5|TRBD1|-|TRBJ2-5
TGTGCTAGTGGTTTGGGACAGGGGGTGGAGACCCAGTACTTC
CASGLGQGVETQYF
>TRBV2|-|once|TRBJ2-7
TGTGCCAGCAGTGGTATTGCGGGATCTTACGAGCAGTACTTC
CASSGIAGSYEQYF
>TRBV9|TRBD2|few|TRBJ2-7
TGTGCCAGCAGCGTAGGCAGCGGGAGTATCCACGAGCAGTACTTC
CASSVGSGSIHEQYF
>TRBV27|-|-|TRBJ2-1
TGTGCCAGCAGTTTAGCTAGTGCCAATGAGCAGTTCTTC
CASSLASANEQFF
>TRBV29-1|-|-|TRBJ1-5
TGCAGCGTTGCGCGGGGGGGCCAGGGTCAGCCCCAGCATTTT
CSVARGGQGQPQHF
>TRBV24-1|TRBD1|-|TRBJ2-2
TGTGCCACCAGTGACCGTACAGGGGTGTTTTTT
CATSDRTGVFF
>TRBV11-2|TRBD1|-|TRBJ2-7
TGTGCCAGCAGCCGGGACAGGGTCGACCACGAGCAGTACTTC
CASSRDRVDHEQYF
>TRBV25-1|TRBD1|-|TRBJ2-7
TGTGCCAGCAGTTTCCGGACAGGGGTCTACGAGCAGTACTTC
CASSFRTGVYEQYF
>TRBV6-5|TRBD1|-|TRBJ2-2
TGTGCCAGCAGCAGGCCCGGACAGGGGGCCGGGGAGCTGTTTTTT
CASSRPGQGAGELFF
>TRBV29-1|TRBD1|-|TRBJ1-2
TGCAGCGTTGATACCGGGACAGGCCTTGAGCTAAGTGGCTACACCTTC
CSVDTGTGLELSGYTF
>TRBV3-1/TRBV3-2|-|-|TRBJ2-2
TGTGCCAGCAGCCAAACGGACAGGGAGGGCACCGGGGAGCTGTTTTTT
CASSQTDREGTGELFF